Presented here are 17 T cell receptor beta chains from one specimen sequenced in a study of patients and donors after allogeneic stem cell transplantation. TCRdb reprocessed the RT-PCR reads via MiXCR and lists one record per CDR3 protein. The table records roughly 230,000 distinct CDR3 sequences, 13% to 15% of them present only once. The source material was blood, either unsorted or a sorted T cell fraction (not recorded which). The receptor set was obtained from a human donor who was either an allogeneic HSCT recipient or a stem cell or donor lymphocyte infusion donor (not recorded which). It is not recorded whose cells these are; they may come from a transplant donor.

This clonotype was observed a handful of times. This chain links TRBV27 with TRBJ1-2; D is ambiguous. V was trimmed by 3 bases and J by 7 bases, leaving 12 bases between them. The CDR3 covers 13 residues. Germline loops: CDR1 MNHEY, CDR2 SMNVEV (reference sequence). CDR3 amino acids: CASSFSGIFGYTF. In DNA, the CDR3 is TGTGCCAGCAGTTTTTCGGGAATTTTTGGCTACACCTTC.

This clonotype was seen ten or more times. V and J are TRBV12-3 or TRBV12-4 and TRBJ2-3; the D is unclear. This CDR3 contains 15 residues. V was trimmed by 3 bases and J by 2 bases, leaving 12 bases between them. The CDR3 is CASSFLADVTDTQYF. For the CDR3, the DNA is TGTGCCAGCAGTTTCCTTGCGGATGTCACAGATACGCAGTATTTT.

This clonotype has a count of ten or more. This chain joins TRBV12-3 or TRBV12-4 and TRBJ1-2; TRBD1 might be the D (6 bases). With 1 base removed from V and 3 bases from J, the gap between germline ends came to 9 bases. The CDR3 length is 14 residues. The CDR3: CASSLGGLDYGYTF. The CDR3 DNA reads as TGTGCCAGCAGTTTAGGGGGGCTGGACTATGGCTACACCTTC.

The V call is TRBV5-1, the J call TRBJ2-1; D not resolved. Germline loops: CDR1 SGHRS, CDR2 YFSETQ. Trimming stripped 0 bases from V and 6 bases from J, with 10 bases between. The CDR3 length is 14 residues. The CDR3: CASSLDGWGNEQFF. CDR3 nucleotides: TGCGCCAGCAGCTTGGATGGGTGGGGCAATGAGCAGTTCTTC.

The table lists this clonotype with a few counts. The rearrangement uses TRBV9 and TRBJ2-3, with 11 positions matching TRBD2. Germline CDR1 SGDLS, CDR2 YYNGEE. Unmatched junction bases numbered 7, after V lost 4 bases and J lost 0 bases. The CDR3 sequence is 17 residues long. CDR3 residues: CASSQVRTSGSTDTQYF. DNA for the CDR3: TGTGCCAGCAGCCAAGTGAGGACTAGCGGGAGCACAGATACGCAGTATTTT.

This clonotype was found a few times. The rearrangement links TRBV24-1 to TRBJ1-2; D is unresolved. The CDR3 has 11 amino acids. The V and J ends lost 5 bases and 7 bases respectively, with 7 bases between them. Germline CDR1 reads KGHDR; CDR2 reads SFDVKD. Written as DNA, the CDR3 is TGTGCCACCAGTGTTGGTCTTGGCTACACCTTC. Protein product: CATSVGLGYTF.

This clonotype appeared a single time. The CDR3 DNA reads as TGTGCCACCAGTGATCGCGCCGGGACTAGCGGGAGGATGCATGAGCAGTTCTTC. Translation gives CATSDRAGTSGRMHEQFF. The chain has TRBV24-1 and TRBJ2-1, with TRBD2 matching over 15 bases. J was trimmed by 8 bases and V by 3 bases; bases with no gene match: 10. CDR1 is KGHDR and CDR2 is SFDVKD in the germline V gene. The CDR3 has 18 residues.

This clonotype turned up a few times. The chain carries TRBV3-1 and TRBJ2-3; the D is unclear. Germline assignment: CDR1 LGHDT and CDR2 YNNKEL (reference sequence). V lost 0 bases and J 2 bases, leaving 9 bases between the germline ends. There are 15 residues in the CDR3. This CDR3 reads CASSQEARSTDTQYF. Written as DNA, the CDR3 is TGTGCCAGCAGCCAAGAAGCTCGGTCCACAGATACGCAGTATTTT.

This clonotype has ten or more counts. V gene TRBV2 combines with J gene TRBJ1-4; D may be TRBD1 (5 bases). The germline V gene encodes CDR1 SNHLY and CDR2 FYNNEI. The ends were cut back, 3 bases at V and 12 bases at J, with 11 bases in the middle. The CDR3 has 12 amino acids. In nucleotides, the CDR3 is TGTGCCAGCAGTGACTGGGGCGAGGAACTGTTTTTT. This encodes CASSDWGEELFF.

Many counts were recorded for this clonotype. The chain's CDR3 is CSARDRDREGTGELFF. The CDR3 DNA is TGCAGTGCTAGAGATCGGGACAGGGAGGGAACCGGGGAGCTGTTTTTT. This chain joins TRBV20-1 and TRBJ2-2; 9 bases are a match to TRBD1. The V segment lost 0 bases and the J segment 5 bases; nucleotides outside the gene matches: 7. This CDR3 spans 16 amino acids. Germline lookup yields CDR1 DFQATT and CDR2 SNEGSKA (reference sequence).

This clonotype was counted between two and nine times. The J gene is TRBJ2-1, the V gene TRBV27, with a weak D call TRBD2 (6 bases). The CDR3 runs to 17 residues. V was clipped by 2 bases and J by 1 base, with 15 bases between them. CDR1 MNHEY and CDR2 SMNVEV come from the germline V gene (reference sequence). CDR3 region: CASSLEGWGRSYNEQFF. CDR3 in DNA: TGTGCCAGCAGTTTAGAAGGTTGGGGGAGGTCCTACAATGAGCAGTTCTTC.

The sample holds a few counts of this clonotype. The chain joins TRBV2 to TRBJ2-2, with 9 bases lining up with TRBD1. The germline gives CDR1 SNHLY, CDR2 FYNNEI. Trimming at V came to 4 bases and at J to 3 bases, leaving 3 bases not matched to a gene. The CDR3 extends over 15 amino acids. The CDR3 coding sequence is TGTGCCAGCAGTGCTCGGGACAGGGACACCGGGGAGCTGTTTTTT. It is translated as CASSARDRDTGELFF.

This clonotype appeared many times. The V call is TRBV20-1, the J call TRBJ2-2; 7 bases agree with TRBD2. The CDR3 loop spans 15 amino acids. Trimming removed 0 bases from V and 7 bases from J; junction bases left unmatched: 8. CDR1 is DFQATT and CDR2 is SNEGSKA in the germline V gene (reference sequence). CDR3 coding DNA: TGCAGTGCTAGAGAGTGGAGCGGGGTTATCGGGGAGCTGTTTTTT. Translated, it gives CSAREWSGVIGELFF.

This chain uses TRBV5-6 with TRBJ2-3; D gene unclear. Germline V gives CDR1 SGHDT, CDR2 YYEEEE. V was pared by 4 bases and J by 0 bases, with 6 bases between. CDR3 size: 13 residues. The CDR3 nucleotides read TGTGCCAGCAGCCAACGGAGCACAGATACGCAGTATTTT. This translates into CASSQRSTDTQYF.

The gene calls are TRBV7-2 and TRBJ1-1, with 8 bases matching TRBD1. The CDR3 totals 15 residues. V lost 5 bases to trimming and J lost 0 bases; unmatched junction nucleotides: 5. In germline, CDR1 is SGHTA, CDR2 FQGNSA. This CDR3 is CASSGWTGLNTEAFF. CDR3 sequence (DNA): TGTGCCAGCAGCGGATGGACAGGGCTGAACACTGAAGCTTTCTTT.

This clonotype was seen a few times. The chain combines TRBV11-2 with TRBJ1-2, with D possibly matching TRBD1 (5 bases). The ends were cut back, 6 bases at V and 2 bases at J, with 13 bases in the middle. Germline V gene sequence: CDR1 SGHAT, CDR2 FQNNGV. This CDR3 is 14 amino acids long. The CDR3 region is CASSRAGGNYGYTF. CDR3 bases: TGTGCCAGCAGTCGAGCTGGGGGAAACTATGGCTACACCTTC.

This clonotype was picked up a small number of times. The chain joins TRBV7-3 to TRBJ2-5; 11 nucleotides line up with TRBD1. Germline CDR1 reads SGHTA; CDR2 reads FQGTGA. V shed 2 bases and J 1 base; nucleotides not matched to a gene: 3. The CDR3 totals 16 residues. The CDR3 DNA reads as TGTGCCAGCAGCTTAGGGACAGGGGGTCGCCAAGAGACCCAGTACTTC. Amino acid sequence: CASSLGTGGRQETQYF.